This TCR beta chain was found in a study of cytomegalovirus exposure and HLA in healthy donors. Study background: Most genotyped donors, 65% to 90% of about 400, had Caucasian-associated genetic ancestry.

Comment on this clone: Antigen specificity is unknown.

Study-wide findings and caveats: Donor immune exposure was known only as CMV serostatus. Approximately 17,000 TCR beta sequences were associated with HLA alleles at 0.05 false discovery rate in a later analysis.

Primers: 60 Vbeta forward and 13 Jbeta reverse. The repertoire was sequenced with immunoSEQ multiplex PCR; TCRdb's copy has only in-frame clones and lacks some. In the table there are 110,000 to 150,000 clones, about 80% of which are singletons. The receptor was isolated from a female donor in good health and CMV-seronegative. The sequencing input was PBMCs.

The CDR3 DNA is TGTGCCAGCAGTCCGCAACCCATGACAGGGCACGTCGGGTACGAGCAGTACTTC. It translates to CASSPQPMTGHVGYEQYF. The chain carries TRBV5-4 and TRBJ2-7, with TRBD1 identical over 7 bases. V shed 5 bases and J 4 bases; nucleotides not matched to a gene: 21. In germline, CDR1 is SGHNT, CDR2 YYREEE (reference sequence). The CDR3 spans 18 residues.